Listed below are T cell receptor beta chains from one sample, sequenced in a study of vaccination effects on CD4 cells after COVID-19. Their recognized antigens are unknown. Sequencing used immunoSEQ multiplex PCR; TCRdb keeps in-frame clones, though not all of them. The profile shows 45,000 to 60,000 clones, about 75% of them singletons. The sequences come from CD4+ T cells from PBMCs cultured without peptide, collected before COVID-19 vaccination. Receptor source: a human donor who had a prior SARS-CoV-2 infection. Each CDR3 is given with its conserved first and last residue. D genes are given only for firm matches. Some rows mark clone size as missing; the rest say once, few, many or name a class of expanded clone.

J gene | D gene | V gene | clone size | CDR3 protein | CDR3 DNA
TRBJ2-3 | TRBD1 | TRBV19 | . | CASSINRGLEDTQYF | TGTGCCAGTAGTATAAACAGGGGGCTGGAAGATACGCAGTATTTT
TRBJ2-1 | TRBD2 | TRBV27 | . | CASSFTRGGAYNEQFF | TGTGCCAGCAGTTTTACTCGCGGGGGAGCGTACAATGAGCAGTTCTTC
TRBJ2-5 | TRBD2 | TRBV7-3 | few | CASRQGTSPFETQYF | TGTGCCAGCAGACAGGGGACTAGCCCCTTCGAGACCCAGTACTTC
TRBJ2-5 | TRBD2 | TRBV5-4 | . | CASTASSRGGQETQYF | TGTGCCAGCACCGCAAGCTCGCGGGGGGGACAAGAGACCCAGTACTTC
TRBJ1-3 | . | TRBV7-9 | . | CASSLVVPGNTIYF | TGTGCCAGCAGCTTAGTGGTTCCGGGGAACACCATATATTTT
TRBJ2-7 | . | TRBV4-3 | few | CASSQGGALTTYEQYF | TGCGCCAGCAGCCAAGGGGGGGCCCTTACAACTTACGAGCAGTACTTC
TRBJ1-3 | . | TRBV5-6 | few | CASSFLWQGGGNTIYF | TGTGCCAGCAGCTTTTTGTGGCAGGGAGGTGGAAACACCATATATTTT
TRBJ1-2 | TRBD1 | TRBV6-2/TRBV6-3 | . | CASSYRPLGTGFLDYGYTF | TGTGCCAGCAGTTACCGCCCTCTCGGGACAGGGTTTCTGGACTATGGCTACACCTTC
TRBJ2-7 | TRBD1 | TRBV11-1 | . | CASSLVGGAHEQYF | TGTGCCAGCAGCTTAGTAGGGGGCGCGCACGAGCAGTACTTC
TRBJ2-3 | . | TRBV18 | . | CASSPGRVTDTQYF | TGTGCCAGCTCACCGGGCAGGGTCACAGATACGCAGTATTTT
TRBJ1-6 | . | TRBV6-2/TRBV6-3 | . | CASSYADRDNSPLHF | TGTGCCAGCAGTTATGCGGACAGAGATAATTCACCCCTCCACTTT
TRBJ1-2 | . | TRBV5-4 | . | CASSLEQGKGYTF | TGTGCCAGCAGCTTGGAACAGGGTAAGGGCTACACCTTC
TRBJ2-7 | TRBD2 | TRBV11-3 | . | CASSLDRGTSGSEQYF | TGTGCCAGCAGCTTAGATCGGGGGACTAGCGGGAGCGAGCAGTACTTC
TRBJ2-5 | TRBD1 | TRBV29-1 | . | CSARQGAQETQYF | TGCAGCGCAAGACAGGGGGCTCAAGAGACCCAGTACTTC
TRBJ1-2 | . | TRBV2 | few | CASSEESVFYGYTF | TGTGCCAGCAGTGAAGAGTCAGTTTTCTATGGCTACACCTTC
TRBJ1-2 | . | TRBV28 | . | CASRSTHYGYTF | TGTGCCAGCAGAAGTACTCACTATGGCTACACCTTC
TRBJ2-5 | . | TRBV29-1 | . | CSVVGLQETQYF | TGCAGCGTTGTCGGGCTCCAAGAGACCCAGTACTTC
TRBJ2-3 | . | TRBV7-3 | few | CASSLRQGTDTQYF | TGTGCCAGCAGCTTAAGGCAGGGCACAGATACGCAGTATTTT
TRBJ2-1 | . | TRBV10-1 | . | CASSESGTGSYNEQFF | TGCGCCAGCAGTGAGTCAGGGACTGGCTCCTACAATGAGCAGTTCTTC
TRBJ1-2 | . | TRBV5-1 | few | CASSLVYREGYTF | TGCGCCAGCAGCTTGGTTTACAGAGAAGGCTACACCTTC
TRBJ2-2 | TRBD2 | TRBV9 | . | CASSAPQGGGIGELFF | TGTGCCAGCAGCGCCCCCCAGGGCGGGGGTATCGGGGAGCTGTTTTTT
TRBJ2-3 | TRBD1 | TRBV5-8 | . | CASSLDGTGGTDTQYF | TGTGCCAGCAGCTTGGACGGGACAGGGGGCACAGATACGCAGTATTTT
TRBJ2-1 | TRBD2 | TRBV13 | . | CASSLGLAGDNEQFF | TGTGCCAGCAGCTTAGGGCTAGCGGGGGACAATGAGCAGTTCTTC
TRBJ2-7 | . | TRBV10-3 | . | CATKGVLTYEQYF | TGTGCCACCAAAGGGGTCCTCACCTACGAGCAGTACTTC
TRBJ2-2 | . | TRBV21-1 | . | CASSPHGTNESFTGELFF | TGTGCCAGCAGCCCTCACGGGACAAACGAATCATTCACCGGGGAGCTGTTTTTT
TRBJ2-3 | TRBD2 | TRBV27 | . | CASIIVGLAGGNTDTQYF | TGTGCCAGCATAATTGTGGGACTAGCGGGGGGGAACACAGATACGCAGTATTTT
TRBJ1-3 | . | TRBV7-3 | few | CASSLDPKAGNTIYF | TGTGCCAGCAGCTTGGACCCCAAGGCTGGAAACACCATATATTTT
TRBJ1-2 | . | TRBV6-1 | . | CASSESPRYGYTF | TGTGCCAGCAGTGAATCCCCCCGATATGGCTACACCTTC
TRBJ2-7 | . | TRBV4-1 | . | CASSQDPGLLYEQYF | TGCGCCAGCAGCCAAGATCCGGGGCTACTCTACGAGCAGTACTTC
TRBJ2-5 | TRBD1 | TRBV7-2 | . | CASNRPGQPWETQYF | TGTGCCAGCAACCGTCCGGGACAGCCCTGGGAGACCCAGTACTTC
TRBJ2-7 | TRBD2 | TRBV4-3 | . | CASSPELAGVYEQYF | TGCGCCAGCAGCCCCGAACTAGCGGGAGTCTACGAGCAGTACTTC
TRBJ2-1 | . | TRBV19 | . | CASAKIGDSYNEQFF | TGTGCCAGCGCGAAGATTGGGGACTCCTACAATGAGCAGTTCTTC
TRBJ1-4 | TRBD1 | TRBV11-2 | . | CASSLYLPGQTSGEKLFF | TGTGCCAGCAGCTTATATCTCCCGGGACAGACTAGTGGGGAAAAACTGTTTTTT
TRBJ1-1 | . | TRBV5-4 | few | CASSSIRMNTEAFF | TGTGCCAGCAGCTCAATAAGGATGAACACTGAAGCTTTCTTT
TRBJ2-7 | . | TRBV18 | . | CASSPGHVPYEQYF | TGTGCCAGCTCACCGGGACATGTCCCCTACGAGCAGTACTTC
TRBJ2-7 | . | TRBV10-3 | . | CAISEASGAIYEQYF | TGTGCCATCAGTGAGGCGTCGGGAGCTATCTACGAGCAGTACTTC
TRBJ2-5 | . | TRBV2 | . | CASSERETQYF | TGTGCCAGCAGTGAACGGGAGACCCAGTACTTC
TRBJ2-2 | . | TRBV5-1 | . | CASSKRDPRTGELFF | TGCGCCAGCAGCAAAAGGGACCCTAGGACCGGGGAGCTGTTTTTT
TRBJ2-1 | TRBD2 | TRBV20-1 | . | CSAQRGDEQFF | TGCAGTGCCCAGCGGGGGGATGAGCAGTTCTTC
TRBJ2-3 | . | TRBV6-5 | . | CASSSPSTDTQYF | TGTGCCAGCAGTTCACCTTCCACAGATACGCAGTATTTT
TRBJ1-2 | . | TRBV5-1 | . | CASSLAPTGPNYGYTF | TGCGCCAGCAGCTTGGCTCCCACCGGACCTAACTATGGCTACACCTTC
TRBJ1-2 | . | TRBV7-9 | . | CASRDSTSPYGYTF | TGTGCCAGCAGAGATAGTACCAGCCCTTATGGCTACACCTTC
TRBJ2-2 | TRBD1 | TRBV5-1 | few | CASSFQQGASTGELFF | TGCGCCAGCAGCTTCCAACAGGGGGCGAGCACCGGGGAGCTGTTTTTT
TRBJ2-1 | . | TRBV7-3 | once | CASSETKDSVNEQFF | TGTGCCAGCAGCGAAACCAAGGATTCCGTCAATGAGCAGTTCTTC
TRBJ2-1 | TRBD2 | TRBV7-2 | . | CASKPPTLAGGWNEQFF | TGTGCCAGCAAACCCCCAACACTAGCGGGGGGTTGGAATGAGCAGTTCTTC
TRBJ2-5 | . | TRBV7-3 | . | CASSLNPGDETQYF | TGTGCCAGCAGCTTAAATCCAGGGGATGAGACCCAGTACTTC
TRBJ1-2 | . | TRBV6-5 | . | CASSQGRRDYGYTF | TGTGCCAGCAGCCAGGGTCGTAGAGACTATGGCTACACCTTC
TRBJ1-6 | . | TRBV15 | . | CATSRGARPRDNNSPLHF | TGTGCCACCAGCAGAGGGGCGCGTCCCCGGGACAATAATTCACCCCTCCACTTT
TRBJ2-3 | . | TRBV5-1 | . | CASSLGAAADTQYF | TGCGCCAGCAGCTTGGGGGCAGCGGCAGATACGCAGTATTTT
TRBJ1-1 | TRBD1 | TRBV6-5 | few | CASSTDRGTEAFF | TGTGCCAGCAGTACAGACAGGGGCACTGAAGCTTTCTTT
TRBJ2-1 | . | TRBV9 | medium-sized | CASSVGSGNEQFF | TGTGCCAGCAGCGTAGGTAGCGGCAATGAGCAGTTCTTC
TRBJ2-7 | . | TRBV27 | once | CASSPDPSLYYEQYF | TGTGCCAGCAGTCCAGACCCATCCCTTTACTACGAGCAGTACTTC
TRBJ2-3 | TRBD2 | TRBV30 | . | CAWTRASGNSDTQYF | TGTGCCTGGACGCGGGCTAGCGGGAACTCAGATACGCAGTATTTT
TRBJ2-7 | . | TRBV7-9 | . | CASSSGAEYEQYF | TGTGCCAGCAGCTCTGGGGCCGAGTACGAGCAGTACTTC